The entry below describes one T cell receptor beta chain. The data are from a study of PD-1 blockade in mismatch repair-deficient tumors. Assay used: immunoSEQ multiplex PCR; TCRdb lists only in-frame clones, some missing. The sample contains roughly 79,000 clones, 80% to 90% of which appear only once. Germline CDR1 reads SGHTA; CDR2 reads FQGTGA. CDR3 length: 15 residues. V was trimmed by 5 bases and J by 4 bases, leaving 14 bases between them. A few pembrolizumab responders had their TCRs sequenced. The rearrangement uses TRBV7-3 and TRBJ2-2; no definite D call. The sequence derives from an adult with mismatch repair-deficient cancer. The sample was peripheral blood, taken 44 weeks after starting pembrolizumab. CDR3 nucleotide sequence: TGTGCCAGCAGCCCACACCCCCCGGTCACCGGGGAGCTGTTTTTT. It encodes CASSPHPPVTGELFF.